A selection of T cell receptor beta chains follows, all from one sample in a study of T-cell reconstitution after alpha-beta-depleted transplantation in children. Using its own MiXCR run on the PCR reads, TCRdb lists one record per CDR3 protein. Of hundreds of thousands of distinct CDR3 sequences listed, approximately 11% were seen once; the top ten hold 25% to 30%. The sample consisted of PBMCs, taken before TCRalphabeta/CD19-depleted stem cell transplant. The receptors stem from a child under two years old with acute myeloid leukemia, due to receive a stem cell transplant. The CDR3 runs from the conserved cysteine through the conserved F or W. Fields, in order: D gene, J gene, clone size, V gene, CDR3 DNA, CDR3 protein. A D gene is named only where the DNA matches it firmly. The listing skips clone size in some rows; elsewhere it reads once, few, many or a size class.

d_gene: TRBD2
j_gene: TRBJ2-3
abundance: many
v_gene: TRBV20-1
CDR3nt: TGCAGTGCTAGTGGGACTAGCGGGAAGACAGATACGCAGTATTTT
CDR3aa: CSASGTSGKTDTQYF

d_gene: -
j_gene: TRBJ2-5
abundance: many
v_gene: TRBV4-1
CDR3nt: TGCGCCAGCAGCCAGGGCGGGATCCAAGAGACCCAGTACTTC
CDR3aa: CASSQGGIQETQYF

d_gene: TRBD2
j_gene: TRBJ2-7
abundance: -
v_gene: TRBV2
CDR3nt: TGTGCCAGCTCGTGGCGGGAGTCCTACGAGCAGTACTTC
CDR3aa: CASSWRESYEQYF

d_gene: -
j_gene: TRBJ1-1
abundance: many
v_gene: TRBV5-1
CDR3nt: TGCGCCAGCAGCGATGGCCCCTTTCTGAACACTGAAGCTTTCTTT
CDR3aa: CASSDGPFLNTEAFF

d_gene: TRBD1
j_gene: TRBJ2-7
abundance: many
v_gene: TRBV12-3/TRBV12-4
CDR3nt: TGTGCCAGCCGGAGGACAGGGAGGAACGAGCAGTACTTC
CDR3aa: CASRRTGRNEQYF

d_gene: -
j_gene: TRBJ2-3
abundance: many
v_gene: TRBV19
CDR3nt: TGTGCCAGTAGGGGGAACACAGATACGCAGTATTTT
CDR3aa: CASRGNTDTQYF

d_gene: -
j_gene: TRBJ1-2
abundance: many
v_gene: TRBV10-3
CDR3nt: TGTGCCATCTCGGGATCGACAGGAGCGGGATATGGCTACACCTTC
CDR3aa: CAISGSTGAGYGYTF

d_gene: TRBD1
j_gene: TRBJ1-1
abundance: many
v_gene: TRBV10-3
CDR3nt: TGTGCCATCAGTGAGTCGAGGGGGCACACTGAAGCTTTCTTT
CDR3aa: CAISESRGHTEAFF

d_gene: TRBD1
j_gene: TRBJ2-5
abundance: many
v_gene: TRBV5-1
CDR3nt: TGCGCCAGCAGCTTCTCGGGACAGGGGCGGGAGACCCAGTACTTC
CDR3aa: CASSFSGQGRETQYF

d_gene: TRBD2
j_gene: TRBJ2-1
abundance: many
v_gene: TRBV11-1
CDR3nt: TGTGCCAGCAGCTCTACAGGACTAGCGGGAGGGCCCTACAATGAGCAGTTCTTC
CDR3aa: CASSSTGLAGGPYNEQFF

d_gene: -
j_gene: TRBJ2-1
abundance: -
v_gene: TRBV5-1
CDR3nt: TGCGCCAGCAGCTTGGTCGCCGGACATATAGCCAATGAGCAGTTCTTC
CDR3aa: CASSLVAGHIANEQFF

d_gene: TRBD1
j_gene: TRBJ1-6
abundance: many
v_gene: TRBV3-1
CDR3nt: TGTGCCAGCAGCCAAGATCACGGAGAACAGGGGAATTCACCCCTCCACTTT
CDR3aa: CASSQDHGEQGNSPLHF

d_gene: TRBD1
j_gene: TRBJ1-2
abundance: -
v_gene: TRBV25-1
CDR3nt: TGTGCCAGCAGTGATCCTCAGGGGGCGAGGTATGGCTACACCTTC
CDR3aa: CASSDPQGARYGYTF

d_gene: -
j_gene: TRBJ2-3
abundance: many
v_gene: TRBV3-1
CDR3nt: TGTGCCAGCAGTATCATAGGGGGCACAGATACGCAGTATTTT
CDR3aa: CASSIIGGTDTQYF

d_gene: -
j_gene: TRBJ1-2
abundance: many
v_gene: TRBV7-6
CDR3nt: TGTGCCAGCAGCCCAAGGGGACAACGGTATGGCTACACCTTC
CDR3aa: CASSPRGQRYGYTF

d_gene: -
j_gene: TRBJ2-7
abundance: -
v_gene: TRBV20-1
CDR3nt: TGCAGTGCTAGAGTGGTTGGACCCTCCTACGAGCAGTACTTC
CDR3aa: CSARVVGPSYEQYF

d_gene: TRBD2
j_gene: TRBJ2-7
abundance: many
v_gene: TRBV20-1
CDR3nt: TGCAGTGCTAGTGAGGGACTAGCGGGATACGAGCAGTACTTC
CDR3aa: CSASEGLAGYEQYF

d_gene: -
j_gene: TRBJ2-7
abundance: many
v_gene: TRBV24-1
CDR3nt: TGTGCCACCGGGATCTACGAGCAGTACTTC
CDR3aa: CATGIYEQYF

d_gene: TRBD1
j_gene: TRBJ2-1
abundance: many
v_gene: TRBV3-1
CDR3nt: TGTGCCAGCAGCCTTCAACCGGGGACAGGGCTTTACAATGAGCAGTTCTTC
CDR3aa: CASSLQPGTGLYNEQFF

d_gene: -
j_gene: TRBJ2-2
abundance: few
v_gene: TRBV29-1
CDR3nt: TGCAGCGCAAAAATCACCGGGGAGCTGTTTTTT
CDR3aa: CSAKITGELFF

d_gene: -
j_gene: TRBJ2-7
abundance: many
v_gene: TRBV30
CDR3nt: TGTGCCTGGAGTGTACGCTTTTCCAACGAGCAGTACTTC
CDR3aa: CAWSVRFSNEQYF

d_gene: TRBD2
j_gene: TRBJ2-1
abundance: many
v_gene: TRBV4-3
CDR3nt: TGCGCCAGCAGCCAAGAACTAGCGGGCCCGAGCTCCTACAATGAGCAGTTCTTC
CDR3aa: CASSQELAGPSSYNEQFF

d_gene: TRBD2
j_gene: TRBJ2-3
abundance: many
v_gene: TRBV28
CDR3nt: TGTGCCAGCAGGGGGGGGGTGGTAGTAGGAGATACGCAGTATTTT
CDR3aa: CASRGGVVVGDTQYF

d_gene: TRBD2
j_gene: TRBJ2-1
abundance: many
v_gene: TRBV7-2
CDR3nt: TGTGCCAGCAGCTTAGCAGGGCTAGCGGGAGGCAATGAGCAGTTCTTC
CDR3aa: CASSLAGLAGGNEQFF

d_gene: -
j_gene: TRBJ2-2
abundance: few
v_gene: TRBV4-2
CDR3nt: TGTGCCAGCAGCCGGAGAACCACCGGGGAGCTGTTTTTT
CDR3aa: CASSRRTTGELFF

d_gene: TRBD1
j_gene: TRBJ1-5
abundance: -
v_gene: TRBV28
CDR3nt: TGTGCCAGCCTTCTCAGGGGGGGGCAAGAGCCCCAGCATTTT
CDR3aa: CASLLRGGQEPQHF